The rows below give T cell receptor beta chains drawn from one sample of a study of CD8+ T cells in alopecia areata. Sequencing was performed with immunoSEQ multiplex PCR; in TCRdb, only in-frame clones are kept and a portion is missing. The data show some 130,000 clones, around 49% seen once. The sample was CD8+ T cells sorted from blood, taken at week 0. These receptors originate from a human donor with alopecia areata. The CDR3 runs from the conserved cysteine through the conserved F or W. Fields, in order: CDR3 length, clone size, V gene, CDR3 protein. Expanded clones are given a class, and other clones once, few, many or no size at all.

cdr3_length: 15
clone_size: .
v_call: TRBV2
cdr3_aa: CASSESRTISYEQYF

cdr3_length: 13
clone_size: few
v_call: TRBV29-1
cdr3_aa: CSVGDFSSYEQYF

cdr3_length: 15
clone_size: .
v_call: TRBV6-4
cdr3_aa: CASSETSGGYNEQFF

cdr3_length: 14
clone_size: few
v_call: TRBV25-1
cdr3_aa: CASTPTGQSNGYTF

cdr3_length: 14
clone_size: .
v_call: TRBV30
cdr3_aa: CAWSVQAGGHEQYF

cdr3_length: 16
clone_size: .
v_call: TRBV6-6
cdr3_aa: CASSDLAGGPGDTQYF

cdr3_length: 13
clone_size: .
v_call: TRBV29-1
cdr3_aa: CSVALRVETEAFF

cdr3_length: 12
clone_size: .
v_call: TRBV27
cdr3_aa: CASSFQNQPQHF

cdr3_length: 13
clone_size: few
v_call: TRBV9
cdr3_aa: CASRRQGEYGYTF

cdr3_length: 14
clone_size: .
v_call: TRBV9
cdr3_aa: CASSVGDSNTEAFF

cdr3_length: 13
clone_size: .
v_call: TRBV6-5
cdr3_aa: CASSYRLLNSYTF

cdr3_length: 13
clone_size: few
v_call: TRBV7-4
cdr3_aa: CASSGAFNYGYTF

cdr3_length: 13
clone_size: .
v_call: TRBV13
cdr3_aa: CASSSTGSYEQYF

cdr3_length: 12
clone_size: few
v_call: TRBV4-1
cdr3_aa: CASSQDQETQYF

cdr3_length: 15
clone_size: .
v_call: TRBV6-5
cdr3_aa: CASSYTLRGAYEQYF

cdr3_length: 13
clone_size: .
v_call: TRBV7-9
cdr3_aa: CASSLAPTYEQYF

cdr3_length: 14
clone_size: few
v_call: TRBV6-5
cdr3_aa: CASSNGLGVYEQYF

cdr3_length: 14
clone_size: .
v_call: TRBV27
cdr3_aa: CASSTSDWLETQYF

cdr3_length: 15
clone_size: many
v_call: TRBV6-4
cdr3_aa: CASSDSTGGPDTQYF

cdr3_length: 13
clone_size: .
v_call: TRBV9
cdr3_aa: CASNLGTDYGYTF

cdr3_length: 14
clone_size: few
v_call: TRBV4-2
cdr3_aa: CASSRRGAYTEAFF

cdr3_length: 15
clone_size: .
v_call: TRBV5-1
cdr3_aa: CASSKGQGMRYEQYF